These T cell receptor beta chains were read from a single sample in a study of cytomegalovirus exposure and HLA in healthy donors. Sequencing used immunoSEQ multiplex PCR; TCRdb keeps in-frame clones, though not all of them. There are about 160,000 clones in the sample; around 77% occur only once, and around 2% lies in the top ten. The specimen sequenced was PBMCs. Receptors were obtained from a man aged 50 to 59 in good health and CMV-seropositive. CDR3s include the opening cysteine and the closing phenylalanine or tryptophan. A D gene is named only where the DNA matches it firmly. Not every row has a clone size; where given, it reads once, few, many or a size class.

D gene,J gene,V gene,clone size,CDR3 DNA,CDR3 protein
.,TRBJ1-2,TRBV18,.,TGTGCCAGCGCCAACAGTAACTATGGCTACACCTTC,CASANSNYGYTF
.,TRBJ2-5,TRBV4-2,once,TGTGCCAGCGGCCAAGATAAGACACAGCAAGAGACCCAGTACTTC,CASGQDKTQQETQYF
.,TRBJ1-1,TRBV28,once,TGTGCCAGCAGTCCAGGGTTTAACACTGAAGCTTTCTTT,CASSPGFNTEAFF
TRBD1,TRBJ1-1,TRBV19,.,TGTGCCAGTAGGTCCGGGACAGGGATGAACACTGAAGCTTTCTTT,CASRSGTGMNTEAFF
TRBD1,TRBJ2-7,TRBV18,.,TGTGCCAGCTCCTCCAGACAGGGCGCTTACGAGCAGTACTTC,CASSSRQGAYEQYF
TRBD1,TRBJ1-1,TRBV6-6,.,TGTGCCAGCAGTTCTCTACGGACAGGGGTAGGGACTGAAGCTTTCTTT,CASSSLRTGVGTEAFF
.,TRBJ2-3,TRBV5-1,once,TGCGCCAGCAGCTTGGCAGGGCCTAGCACAGATACGCAGTATTTT,CASSLAGPSTDTQYF
TRBD1,TRBJ2-5,TRBV9,.,TGTGCCAGCAGCGTAGCCGGGACAGGCCAAGAGACCCAGTACTTC,CASSVAGTGQETQYF
.,TRBJ1-5,TRBV30,.,TGTGCCTGGAGCGCCGCAGGGACAAGACAGCCCCAGCATTTT,CAWSAAGTRQPQHF
.,TRBJ1-5,TRBV6-6,.,TGTGCCAGCAAAACGGGAGATCAGCCCCAGCATTTT,CASKTGDQPQHF
TRBD1,TRBJ2-5,TRBV5-6,.,TGTGCCAGCAGCTTGGATATCCTATACGACAGGGGGCGGGTAGAGACCCAGTACTTC,CASSLDILYDRGRVETQYF